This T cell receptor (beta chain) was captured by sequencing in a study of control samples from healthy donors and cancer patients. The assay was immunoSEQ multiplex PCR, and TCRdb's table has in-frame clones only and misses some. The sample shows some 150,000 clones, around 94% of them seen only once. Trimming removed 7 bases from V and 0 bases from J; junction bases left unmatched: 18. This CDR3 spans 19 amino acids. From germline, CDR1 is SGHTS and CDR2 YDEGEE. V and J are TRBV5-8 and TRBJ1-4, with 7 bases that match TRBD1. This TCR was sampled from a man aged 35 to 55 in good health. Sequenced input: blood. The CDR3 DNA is TGTGCCAGCCCCGGAGAGTTCGGGACAGCTTATGCAACTAATGAAAAACTGTTTTTT. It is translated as CASPGEFGTAYATNEKLFF.